This is a list of T cell receptor beta chains from one sample in a study of T cells after yellow fever vaccination. TCRdb itself ran the 5' RACE reads through MiXCR, one entry per CDR3 protein. The sample comprises 200,000 to 300,000 distinct CDR3 sequences, about 3.5% of which are singletons, and about 20% rests with the top ten. The sequencing here drew on PBMCs, taken 15 days after the yellow fever booster vaccination. The origin of the receptors is a man between 18 and 29 years old who received the YFV17D yellow fever vaccine. Each CDR3 is given without its conserved first and last residue.

v_gene	CDR3aa
TRBV7-2	ASSPTPLIAGQETQY
TRBV11-2	ASSLGGGVSSYEQY
TRBV29-1	SAVTGRGTEAF
TRBV19	ASQSGQPSGYT
TRBV10-3	AFRSTESSYEQF
TRBV15	ATSNDRGKGYEQF
TRBV5-1	ASSLNRVSYNEQF
TRBV5-1	ASASRGVNNEQF
TRBV30	AWTPLGGNYGYT
TRBV19	ASSMGIRKTQY
TRBV14	ASSQVNGVTGLQETQY
TRBV5-1	ASSWRRGNTEAF
TRBV4-1	ASSSLYTSGGADEQF
TRBV6-1	ASSEEQTDYEQY
TRBV7-8	ASSLVWTVNTEAF
TRBV30	AWSVRGLAGGLTDTQY